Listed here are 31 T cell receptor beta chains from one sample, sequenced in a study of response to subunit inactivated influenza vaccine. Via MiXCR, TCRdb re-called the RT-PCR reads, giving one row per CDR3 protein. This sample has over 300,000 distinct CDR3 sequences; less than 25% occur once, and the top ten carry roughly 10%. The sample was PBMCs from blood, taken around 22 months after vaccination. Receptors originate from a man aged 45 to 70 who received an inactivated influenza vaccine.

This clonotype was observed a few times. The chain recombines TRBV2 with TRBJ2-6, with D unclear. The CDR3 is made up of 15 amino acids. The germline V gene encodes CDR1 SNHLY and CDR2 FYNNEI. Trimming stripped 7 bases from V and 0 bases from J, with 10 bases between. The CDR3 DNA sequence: TGTGCCAGCACCAAAGGCAGCTCTGGGGCCAACGTCCTGACTTTC. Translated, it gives CASTKGSSGANVLTF.

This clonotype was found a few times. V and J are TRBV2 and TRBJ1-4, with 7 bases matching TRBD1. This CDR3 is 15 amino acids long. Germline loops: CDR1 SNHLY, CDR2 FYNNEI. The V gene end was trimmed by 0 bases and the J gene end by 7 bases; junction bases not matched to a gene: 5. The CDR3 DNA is TGTGCCAGCAGTGAAGCAGGGACAGTGGGTGAAAAACTGTTTTTT. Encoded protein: CASSEAGTVGEKLFF.

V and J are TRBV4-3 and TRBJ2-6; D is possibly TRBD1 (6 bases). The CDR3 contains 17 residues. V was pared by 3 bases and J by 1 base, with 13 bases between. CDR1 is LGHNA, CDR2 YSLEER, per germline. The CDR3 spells CASSQTSGVSGANVLTF. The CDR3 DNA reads TGCGCCAGCAGCCAGACCTCAGGGGTGTCTGGGGCCAACGTCCTGACTTTC.

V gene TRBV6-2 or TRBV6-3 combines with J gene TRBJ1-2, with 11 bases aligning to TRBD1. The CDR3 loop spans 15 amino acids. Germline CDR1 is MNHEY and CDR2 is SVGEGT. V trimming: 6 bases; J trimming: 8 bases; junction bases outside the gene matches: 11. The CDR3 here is CASSPGQGAVEGYTF. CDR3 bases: TGTGCCAGCAGCCCCGGACAGGGGGCGGTGGAGGGCTACACCTTC.

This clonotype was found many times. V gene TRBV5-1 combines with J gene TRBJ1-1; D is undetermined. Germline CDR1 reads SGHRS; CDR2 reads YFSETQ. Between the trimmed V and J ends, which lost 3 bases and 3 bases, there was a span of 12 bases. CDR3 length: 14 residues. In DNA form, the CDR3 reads TGCGCCAGCAGCTCCCAAGGAAGGGACACTGAAGCTTTCTTT. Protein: CASSSQGRDTEAFF.

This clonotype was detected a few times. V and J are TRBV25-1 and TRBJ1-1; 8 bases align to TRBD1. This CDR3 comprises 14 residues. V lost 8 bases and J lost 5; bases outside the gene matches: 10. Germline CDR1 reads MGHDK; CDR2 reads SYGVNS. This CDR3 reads CASSKEQGVTEAFF. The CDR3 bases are TGTGCCAGCTCAAAGGAACAGGGGGTGACTGAAGCTTTCTTT.

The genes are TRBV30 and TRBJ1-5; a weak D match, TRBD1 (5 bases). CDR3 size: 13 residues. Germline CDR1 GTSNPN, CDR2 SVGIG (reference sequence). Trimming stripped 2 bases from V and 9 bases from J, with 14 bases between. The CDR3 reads CAWSIYQGGPQHF. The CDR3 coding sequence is TGTGCCTGGAGTATTTATCAGGGTGGGCCCCAGCATTTT.

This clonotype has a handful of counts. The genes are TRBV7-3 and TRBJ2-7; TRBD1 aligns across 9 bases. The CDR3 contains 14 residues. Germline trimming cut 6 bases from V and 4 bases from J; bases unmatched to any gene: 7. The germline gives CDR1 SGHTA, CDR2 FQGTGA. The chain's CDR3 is CASSTGGPPYEQYF. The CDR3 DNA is TGTGCCAGCAGTACAGGGGGCCCGCCTTACGAGCAGTACTTC.

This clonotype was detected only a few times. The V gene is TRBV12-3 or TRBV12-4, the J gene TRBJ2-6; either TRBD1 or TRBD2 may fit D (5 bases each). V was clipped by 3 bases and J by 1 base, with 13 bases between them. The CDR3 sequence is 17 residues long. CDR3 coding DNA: TGTGCCAGCAGTTTTCGAGGGGCCGCATCTGGGGCCAACGTCCTGACTTTC. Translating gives CASSFRGAASGANVLTF.

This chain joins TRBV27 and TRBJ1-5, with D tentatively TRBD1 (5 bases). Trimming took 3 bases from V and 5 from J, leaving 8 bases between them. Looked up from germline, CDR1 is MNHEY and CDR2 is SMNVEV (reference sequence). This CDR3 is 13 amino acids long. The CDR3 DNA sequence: TGTGCCAGCAGTTTTAAAGGGGATCAGCCCCAGCATTTT. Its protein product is CASSFKGDQPQHF.

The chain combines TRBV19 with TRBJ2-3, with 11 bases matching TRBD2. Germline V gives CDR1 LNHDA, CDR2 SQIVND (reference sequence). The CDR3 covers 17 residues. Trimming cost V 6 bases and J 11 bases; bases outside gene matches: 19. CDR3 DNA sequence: TGTGCCAGTAGCTCGATCGGGACTAGCGGAATTCCGAGAAGGCAGTATTTT. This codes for CASSSIGTSGIPRRQYF. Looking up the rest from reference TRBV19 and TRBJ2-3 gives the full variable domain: DGGITQSPKYLFRKEGQNVTLSCEQNLNHDAMYWYRQDPGQGLRLIYYSQIVNDFQKGDIAEGYSVSREKKESFPLTVTSAQKNPTAFYLCASSSIGTSGIPRRQYFGPGTRLTVL.

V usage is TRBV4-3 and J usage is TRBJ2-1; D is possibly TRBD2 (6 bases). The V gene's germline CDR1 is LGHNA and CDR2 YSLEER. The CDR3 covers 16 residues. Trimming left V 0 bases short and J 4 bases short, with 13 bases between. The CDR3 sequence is CASSQDLGLEYNEQFF. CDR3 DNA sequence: TGCGCCAGCAGCCAAGATCTGGGACTTGAATACAATGAGCAGTTCTTC.

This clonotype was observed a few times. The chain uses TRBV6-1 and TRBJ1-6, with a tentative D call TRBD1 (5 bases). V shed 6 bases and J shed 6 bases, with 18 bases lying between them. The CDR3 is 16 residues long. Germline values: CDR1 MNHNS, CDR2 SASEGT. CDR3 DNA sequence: TGTGCCAGCAGCCTAACACAGGCAGGAGTTAATTCACCCCTCCACTTT. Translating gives CASSLTQAGVNSPLHF.

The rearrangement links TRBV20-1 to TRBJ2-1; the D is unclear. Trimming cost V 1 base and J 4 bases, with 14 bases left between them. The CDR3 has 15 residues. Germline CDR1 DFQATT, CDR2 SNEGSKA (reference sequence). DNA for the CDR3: TGCAGTGCTAGAGGCGCCAGGAGCTTATACAATGAGCAGTTCTTC. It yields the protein CSARGARSLYNEQFF.

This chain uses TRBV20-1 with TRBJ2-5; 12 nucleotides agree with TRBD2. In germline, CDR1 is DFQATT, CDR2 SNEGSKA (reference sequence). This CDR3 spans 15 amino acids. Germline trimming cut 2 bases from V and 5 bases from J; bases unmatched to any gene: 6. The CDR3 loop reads CSARTSGGPGETQYF. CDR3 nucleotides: TGCAGTGCTAGAACTAGCGGGGGGCCGGGGGAGACCCAGTACTTC.

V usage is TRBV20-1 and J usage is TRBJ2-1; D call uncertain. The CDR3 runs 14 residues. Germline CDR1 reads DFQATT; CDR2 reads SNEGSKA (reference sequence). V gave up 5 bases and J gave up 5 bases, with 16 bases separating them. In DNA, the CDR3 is TGCAGTGCTTCCCCAATTCCGAGGAACAATGAGCAGTTCTTC. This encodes CSASPIPRNNEQFF.

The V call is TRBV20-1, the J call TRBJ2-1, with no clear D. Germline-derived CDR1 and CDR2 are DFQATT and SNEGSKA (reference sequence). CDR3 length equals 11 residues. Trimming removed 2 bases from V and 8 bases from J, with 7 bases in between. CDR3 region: CSARTIDEQFF. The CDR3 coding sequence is TGCAGTGCTAGAACGATCGATGAGCAGTTCTTC.

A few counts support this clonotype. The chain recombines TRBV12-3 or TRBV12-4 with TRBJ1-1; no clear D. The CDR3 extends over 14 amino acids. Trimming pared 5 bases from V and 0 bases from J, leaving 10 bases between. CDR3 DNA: TGTGCCAGCAGTCCCAGACGAGTGAACACTGAAGCTTTCTTT. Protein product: CASSPRRVNTEAFF.

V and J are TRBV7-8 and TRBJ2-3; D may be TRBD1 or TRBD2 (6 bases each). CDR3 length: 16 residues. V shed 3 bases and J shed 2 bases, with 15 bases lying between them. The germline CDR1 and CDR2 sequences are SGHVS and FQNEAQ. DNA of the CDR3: TGTGCCAGCAGCTTTGGTGGGGGGCTGTTCACAGATACGCAGTATTTT. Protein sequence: CASSFGGGLFTDTQYF.

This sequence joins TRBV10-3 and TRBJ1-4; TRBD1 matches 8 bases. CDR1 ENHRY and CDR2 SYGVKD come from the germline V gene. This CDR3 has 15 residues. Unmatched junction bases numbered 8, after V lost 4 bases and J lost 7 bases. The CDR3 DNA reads TGTGCCATCAGTGTGGGACAGGTCGGCAGTGAAAAACTGTTTTTT. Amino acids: CAISVGQVGSEKLFF.

CDR3 nucleotide sequence: TGTGCCACCAGTGACTCGGAGTTCGGCTACACCTTC. Translating it yields CATSDSEFGYTF. The chain is built from TRBV24-1 and TRBJ1-2; D remains unclear. CDR3 size: 12 residues. V was pared by 4 bases and J by 8 bases, with 10 bases between. The germline gives CDR1 KGHDR, CDR2 SFDVKD.

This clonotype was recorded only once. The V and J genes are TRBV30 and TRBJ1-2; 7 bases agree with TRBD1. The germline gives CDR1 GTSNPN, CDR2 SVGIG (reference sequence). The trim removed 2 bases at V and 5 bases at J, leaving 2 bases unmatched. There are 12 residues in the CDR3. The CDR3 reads CAWSSTGYGYTF. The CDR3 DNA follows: TGTGCCTGGAGTTCGACAGGGTATGGCTACACCTTC.

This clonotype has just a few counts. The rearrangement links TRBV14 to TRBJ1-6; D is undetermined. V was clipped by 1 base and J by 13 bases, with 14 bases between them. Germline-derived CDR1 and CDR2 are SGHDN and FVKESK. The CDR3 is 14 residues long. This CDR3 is CASSQGRRSSPLHF. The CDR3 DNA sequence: TGTGCCAGCAGCCAAGGTAGACGGTCATCGCCCCTCCACTTT.

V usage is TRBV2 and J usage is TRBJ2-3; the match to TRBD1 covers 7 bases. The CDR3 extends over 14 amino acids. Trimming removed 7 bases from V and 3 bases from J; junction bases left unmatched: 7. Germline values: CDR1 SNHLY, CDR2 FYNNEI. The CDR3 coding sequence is TGTGCCAGCAACCGACAGGGAACAACAGATACGCAGTATTTT. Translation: CASNRQGTTDTQYF.

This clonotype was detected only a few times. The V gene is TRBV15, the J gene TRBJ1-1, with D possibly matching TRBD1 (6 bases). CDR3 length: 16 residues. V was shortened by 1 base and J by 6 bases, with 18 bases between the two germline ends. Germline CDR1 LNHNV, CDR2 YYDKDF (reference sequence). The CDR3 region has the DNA TGTGCCACCAGCAGAGCGGGGGCCATACCTGGAGCTGAAGCTTTCTTT. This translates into CATSRAGAIPGAEAFF. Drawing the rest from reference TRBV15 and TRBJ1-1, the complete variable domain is DAMVIQNPRYQVTQFGKPVTLSCSQTLNHNVMYWYQQKSSQAPKLLFHYYDKDFNNEADTPDNFQSRRPNTSFCFLDIRSPGLGDTAMYLCATSRAGAIPGAEAFFGQGTRLTVV.

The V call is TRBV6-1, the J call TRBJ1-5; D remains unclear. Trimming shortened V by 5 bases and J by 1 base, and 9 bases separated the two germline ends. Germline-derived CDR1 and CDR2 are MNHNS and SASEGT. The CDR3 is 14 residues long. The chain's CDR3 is CASSPTTSNQPQHF. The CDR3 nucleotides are TGTGCCAGCAGTCCTACGACCAGCAATCAGCCCCAGCATTTT.

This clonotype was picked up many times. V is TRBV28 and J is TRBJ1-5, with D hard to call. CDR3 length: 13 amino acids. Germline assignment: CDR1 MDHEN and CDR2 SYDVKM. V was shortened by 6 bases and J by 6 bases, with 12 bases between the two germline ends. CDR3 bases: TGTGCCAGCAGAACCGGGCGGGGTCAGCCCCAGCATTTT. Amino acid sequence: CASRTGRGQPQHF. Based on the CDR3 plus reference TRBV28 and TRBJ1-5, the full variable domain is DVKVTQSSRYLVKRTGEKVFLECVQDMDHENMFWYRQDPGLGLRLIYFSYDVKMKEKGDIPEGYSVSREKKERFSLILESASTNQTSMYLCASRTGRGQPQHFGDGTRLSIL.

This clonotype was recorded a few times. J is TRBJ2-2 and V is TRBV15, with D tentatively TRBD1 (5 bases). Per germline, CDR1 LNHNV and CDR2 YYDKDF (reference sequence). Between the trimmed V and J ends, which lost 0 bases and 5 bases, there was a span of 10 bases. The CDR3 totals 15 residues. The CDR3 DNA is TGTGCCACCAGCAGAGATACCCCAGGGACCGGGGAGCTGTTTTTT. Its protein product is CATSRDTPGTGELFF. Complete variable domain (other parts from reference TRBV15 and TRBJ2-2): DAMVIQNPRYQVTQFGKPVTLSCSQTLNHNVMYWYQQKSSQAPKLLFHYYDKDFNNEADTPDNFQSRRPNTSFCFLDIRSPGLGDTAMYLCATSRDTPGTGELFFGEGSRLTVL.

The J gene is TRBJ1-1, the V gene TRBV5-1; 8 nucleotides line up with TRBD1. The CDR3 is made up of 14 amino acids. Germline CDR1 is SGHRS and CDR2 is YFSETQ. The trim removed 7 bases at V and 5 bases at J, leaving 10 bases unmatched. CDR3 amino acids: CASGTWGQVTEAFF. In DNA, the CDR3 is TGCGCCAGCGGTACATGGGGACAGGTAACTGAAGCTTTCTTT.

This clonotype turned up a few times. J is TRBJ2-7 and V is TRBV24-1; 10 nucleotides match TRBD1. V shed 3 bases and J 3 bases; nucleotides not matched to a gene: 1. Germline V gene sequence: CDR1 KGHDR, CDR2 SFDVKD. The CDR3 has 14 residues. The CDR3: CATSDRTGGYEQYF. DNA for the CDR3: TGTGCCACCAGTGATAGGACAGGGGGCTACGAGCAGTACTTC.

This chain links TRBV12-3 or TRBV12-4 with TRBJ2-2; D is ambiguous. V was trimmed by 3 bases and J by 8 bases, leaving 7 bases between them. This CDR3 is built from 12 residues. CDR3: CASSFLQGELFF. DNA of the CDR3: TGTGCCAGCAGTTTTCTACAGGGGGAGCTGTTTTTT.